The 17 T cell receptor beta chains reported below all come from one sample, sequenced in a study of vaccination and CD4 T cells after COVID-19. Indicated treatment: approximately nine-day PBMC culture with coronavirus spike peptide pools or control peptides (ViraFEST assay). One should note that the unexposed donor's CD4+ T cells were collected before the COVID-19 pandemic (2011-2018). CD4+ T cells that had been cultured provided DNA sequenced with the Oncomine TCR Beta short-read assay. TCRdb called the PCR reads again in MiXCR, with one record for every CDR3 protein. The profile shows approximately 1,500 distinct CDR3 sequences, about 10% of them singletons. For these receptors, no antigen is known. Sequenced material: CD4+ T cells from blood, cultured in vitro. Receptors were obtained from a human donor in good health.

By frequency in the sample, this clonotype is medium-sized. The chain couples TRBV7-6 to TRBJ1-4; D ambiguous. Germline V gene data show CDR1 as SGHVS and CDR2 as FNYEAQ. The CDR3 is made up of 11 amino acids. V lost 3 bases and J 14 bases, leaving 10 bases between the germline ends. The CDR3 sequence is CASSFGFGLFF. Here the CDR3 DNA reads TGTGCCAGCAGCTTCGGATTTGGCCTGTTTTTT.

The chain couples TRBV5-1 to TRBJ2-1; TRBD1 agrees at 9 bases. There are 17 residues in the CDR3. The V and J ends lost 4 bases and 4 bases, in that order; junction bases with no gene match: 12. Germline V gives CDR1 SGHRS, CDR2 YFSETQ. CDR3 sequence (DNA): TGCGCCAGCAGCGCATACGGACAGGGGAGATTTTACAATGAGCAGTTCTTC. Amino acids: CASSAYGQGRFYNEQFF.

On this clonotype itself: One base away lies a much larger clone, so this may be a sequencing read error. The chain employs TRBV10-3 and TRBJ2-7; a possible D gene is TRBD1 (6 bases). The CDR3 contains 14 residues. CDR1 and CDR2 from the germline V gene are ENHRY and SYGVKD. Trimming took 8 bases from V and 3 from J, leaving 17 bases between them. The CDR3: CAIVTQGSDYEQYF. CDR3 in DNA: TGTGCCATCGTGACCCAGGGGTCAGACTACGAGCAGTACTTC.

By share, this clonotype ranks as medium-sized. V and J are TRBV6-4 and TRBJ2-6; D uncertain. Trimming pared 0 bases from V and 2 bases from J, leaving 5 bases between. Germline values: CDR1 MRHNA, CDR2 SNTAGT. This CDR3 region has 15 residues. Here the CDR3 DNA reads TGTGCCAGCAGTGACTCGAGAGCTGGGGCCAACGTCCTGACTTTC. Amino acid sequence: CASSDSRAGANVLTF.

This chain connects TRBV20-1 to TRBJ2-5; 8 nucleotides agree with TRBD1. Germline loops: CDR1 DFQATT, CDR2 SNEGSKA (reference sequence). The CDR3 extends over 14 amino acids. Trimming took 6 bases from V and 1 from J; bases not matched to a gene: 7. CDR3 sequence reads: CSADRDRSQETQYF. Here the CDR3 DNA reads TGCAGTGCGGACCGGGACAGGAGCCAAGAGACCCAGTACTTC.

About this clonotype: A much bigger clone sits one base away, suggesting this may be a read error. J is TRBJ1-4 and V is TRBV20-1, with TRBD1 matching over 8 bases. CDR3 size: 14 residues. Germline V lookup: CDR1 DFQATT, CDR2 SNEGSKA (reference sequence). The CDR3 is CNAGPADRDEKLFF. Here the CDR3 DNA reads TGCAATGCTGGCCCCGCGGACAGGGATGAAAAACTGTTTTTT.

By sample fraction, this clonotype is large. This rearrangement joins TRBV20-1 to TRBJ1-2; D unclear. Germline V gene sequence: CDR1 DFQATT, CDR2 SNEGSKA (reference sequence). V was shortened by 6 bases and J by 2 bases, with 22 bases between the two germline ends. The CDR3 sequence is 16 residues long. The CDR3 nucleotides read TGCAGTGCCCCCCGGGTCCTTCCCCACGTAAACTATGGCTACACCTTC. Its translation is CSAPRVLPHVNYGYTF.

In its sample, this clonotype ranks as medium-sized (0.01 to 0.1%). The chain couples TRBV21-1 to TRBJ2-7; the table's TRBD1 call for D was not verified on the DNA. TRBV21-1 is shown as a pseudogene. This CDR3 has 15 amino acids. This CDR3 is CASSNGLDWGYEQYF. CDR3 sequence (DNA): TGTGCCAGCAGCAACGGGTTGGACTGGGGCTACGAGCAGTACTTC.

By its share, this clonotype is medium-sized. The CDR3 spells CASSPSITVDYEQYF. The CDR3, as DNA: TGTGCCAGCAGTCCCTCTATCACGGTAGACTACGAGCAGTACTTC. This chain connects TRBV6-2 or TRBV6-3 to TRBJ2-7; no clear D gene. CDR1 and CDR2 (germline): MNHEY, SVGEGT. The CDR3 length is 15 residues. V gave up 5 bases and J gave up 3 bases, with 17 bases separating them.

This clonotype has only one observation. The chain links TRBV5-6 to TRBJ2-3; 9 bases match TRBD1. The V gene's germline CDR1 is SGHDT and CDR2 YYEEEE. Losses at the gene ends were 4 bases for V and 4 bases for J; bases not matched to a gene: 7. The CDR3 covers 15 residues. The DNA for the CDR3 is TGTGCCAGCAGCCGATGGGACAGGGTTTCAGATACGCAGTATTTT. It codes for CASSRWDRVSDTQYF.

This clonotype was picked up a small number of times. This chain links TRBV5-1 with TRBJ2-7; 10 positions agree with TRBD2. V shed 2 bases and J 6 bases; nucleotides not matched to a gene: 8. Germline V gene sequence: CDR1 SGHRS, CDR2 YFSETQ. The CDR3 has 15 amino acids. CDR3 loop: CASSFAGTSDSEQYF. The CDR3 nucleotides are TGCGCCAGCAGCTTTGCAGGGACTAGCGACAGCGAGCAGTACTTC.

This rearrangement joins TRBV5-1 to TRBJ1-4; D call uncertain. Germline V gene data show CDR1 as SGHRS and CDR2 as YFSETQ. This CDR3 has 15 residues. V was trimmed by 2 bases and J by 2 bases, leaving 10 bases between them. Written as DNA, the CDR3 is TGCGCCAGCAGCTTAGCCAGCGCGACTAATGAAAAACTGTTTTTT. Translation gives CASSLASATNEKLFF.

In its sample, this clonotype is large. This rearrangement joins TRBV7-3 to TRBJ2-3, with 8 positions matching TRBD1. The trim removed 5 bases at V and 4 bases at J, leaving 8 bases unmatched. The CDR3 totals 15 residues. CDR1 is SGHTA, CDR2 FQGTGA, per germline. This chain's CDR3 is CASSDQGASSDTQYF. The CDR3 nucleotides read TGTGCCAGCAGCGACCAGGGGGCAAGCTCAGATACGCAGTATTTT.

This clonotype is labeled as large. The rearrangement links TRBV7-8 to TRBJ1-6; 8 positions match TRBD1. This CDR3 has 13 residues. Germline V gene sequence: CDR1 SGHVS, CDR2 FQNEAQ. With 5 bases clipped from V and 10 bases from J, the junction kept 4 bases outside the gene matches. The CDR3 DNA reads as TGTGCCAGCAGCCCCGACAGGGGATCACCCCTCCACTTT. Residues: CASSPDRGSPLHF. Using reference TRBV7-8 and TRBJ1-6 for the parts outside the CDR3, the full variable domain is GAGVSQSPRYKVAKRGQDVALRCDPISGHVSLFWYQQALGQGPEFLTYFQNEAQLDKSGLPSDRFFAERPEGSVSTLKIQRTQQEDSAVYLCASSPDRGSPLHFGNGTRLTVT.

This clonotype is categorized as medium-sized. V usage is TRBV20-1 and J usage is TRBJ2-3; D is unresolved. Germline CDR1 is DFQATT and CDR2 is SNEGSKA (reference sequence). CDR3 length equals 14 residues. V lost 2 bases and J 0 bases, leaving 9 bases between the germline ends. The chain's CDR3 is CSARRADSTDTQYF. The CDR3 DNA is TGCAGTGCTAGAAGGGCGGACAGCACAGATACGCAGTATTTT.

The chain's CDR3 is CAWGRGADTQYF. CDR3 nucleotide sequence: TGTGCCTGGGGGCGGGGGGCAGATACGCAGTATTTT. This chain links TRBV30 with TRBJ2-3, with 8 nucleotides matching TRBD2. J lost 4 bases, V lost 5 bases, and 2 bases had no gene match. The germline CDR1 and CDR2 sequences are GTSNPN and SVGIG (reference sequence). The CDR3 extends over 12 amino acids.

This clonotype came up a few times. V is TRBV5-4 and J is TRBJ2-2; 8 bases agree with TRBD2. This CDR3 comprises 15 residues. Germline trimming cut 6 bases from V and 5 bases from J; bases unmatched to any gene: 9. Germline-derived CDR1 and CDR2 are SGHNT and YYREEE (reference sequence). The CDR3 loop reads CASTDIAGRTGELFF. The CDR3 nucleotides are TGTGCCAGCACCGATATAGCGGGAAGGACCGGGGAGCTGTTTTTT.